This T cell receptor (beta chain) originates from a study of Ad26.COV2.S vaccination and SARS-CoV-2 variants. Findings and limits, study-wide: Overall T cell responses may have been underestimated by the analyses of TCR breadth and depth.

The treatment is: about 20 received Ad26.COV2.S at low or high dose, single or two shots; several received placebo; per-sample allocation not given. Samples analyzed were those drawn on day 63 after the first vaccine or placebo injection. Sequencing was performed with immunoSEQ multiplex PCR; in TCRdb, only in-frame clones are kept and a portion is missing. The table shows some 330,000 clones, with approximately 87% occurring only once. As concerns this clone: Its specificity is unknown.

This sequence originates from a person between 18 and 65 years old who received the Ad26.COV2.S COVID-19 vaccine or a placebo. Material: peripheral blood, obtained in a trial of Ad26.COV2.S vaccine versus placebo.

Written as DNA, the CDR3 is TGCGCCAGCAGCGCCGACCCGACAGTGAACACTGAAGCTTTCTTT. This encodes CASSADPTVNTEAFF. The chain is built from TRBV5-1 and TRBJ1-1; possible D gene TRBD1, 5 bases. The CDR3 loop spans 15 amino acids. Germline CDR1 reads SGHRS; CDR2 reads YFSETQ. The ends were cut back, 4 bases at V and 0 bases at J, with 13 bases in the middle. The full variable domain, completed using reference TRBV5-1 and TRBJ1-1, is KAGVTQTPRYLIKTRGQQVTLSCSPISGHRSVSWYQQTPGQGLQFLFEYFSETQRNKGNFPGRFSGRQFSNSRSEMNVSTLELGDSALYLCASSADPTVNTEAFFGQGTRLTVV.